These 5 T cell receptor beta chains were all obtained from the same sample, sequenced in a study of shared T cell receptors in the human thymus (dated by TCRdb to the early 2020s). The library was produced with the immunoSEQ multiplex PCR assay. TCRdb took over this immuneACCESS table, retaining in-frame rearrangements with V and J assigned. Such tables are incomplete; in checked studies, under half of the missing clones stem from an unresolved V gene, and the remainder is unexplained. The sample data list hundreds of thousands of clones, and about 95% of these were observed just once. Approximately 0.02% of the sample rests with the top ten. Sequenced material: thymocytes. The receptors derive from a human donor.

V gene TRBV5-6 combines with J gene TRBJ2-7; D unresolved. Germline V gives CDR1 SGHDT, CDR2 YYEEEE. The V and J ends lost 3 bases and 5 bases respectively, with 18 bases between them. The CDR3 covers 15 residues. Here the CDR3 reads CASSWTEKMAHEQYF. The CDR3, as DNA: TGTGCCAGCAGCTGGACGGAGAAGATGGCACACGAGCAGTACTTC.

This clone has a handful of counts. The chain joins TRBV19 to TRBJ1-5; D is undetermined. CDR3 size: 14 residues. Trimming took 3 bases from V and 9 from J, leaving 15 bases between them. The V gene's germline CDR1 is LNHDA and CDR2 SQIVND (reference sequence). The CDR3 DNA reads as TGTGCCAGTAGTATCCGGTGGGTAGGTCTGCCCCAGCATTTT. This encodes CASSIRWVGLPQHF.

The chain combines TRBV7-2 with TRBJ2-1; 10 bases align to TRBD1. The ends lost 3 bases at V and 5 bases at J; junction bases unmatched: 7. Per the germline V gene, CDR1 is SGHTA and CDR2 is FQGNSA. CDR3 size: 16 residues. The CDR3 protein is CASSFTRDRGNNEQFF. CDR3 DNA sequence: TGTGCCAGCAGCTTCACCCGGGACAGGGGAAACAATGAGCAGTTCTTC.

This clone showed up just once. This chain connects TRBV5-6 to TRBJ1-2; 8 nucleotides line up with TRBD1. Germline V gives CDR1 SGHDT, CDR2 YYEEEE. This CDR3 is 19 amino acids long. Germline trimming cut 0 bases from V and 4 bases from J; bases unmatched to any gene: 17. The CDR3 sequence is CASSLVGPGGVRSGYGYTF. The CDR3 DNA sequence: TGTGCCAGCAGCTTGGTAGGGCCAGGGGGCGTTCGTTCGGGCTATGGCTACACCTTC.

The rearrangement links TRBV7-8 to TRBJ2-7, with TRBD1 matching over 7 bases. J gave up 4 bases and V 5 bases, and 14 bases lay outside the gene matches. CDR3 size: 16 residues. From germline, CDR1 is SGHVS and CDR2 FQNEAQ. CDR3 in amino acids: CASSHPTGKELYEQYF. The DNA of the CDR3 is TGTGCCAGCAGCCACCCGACAGGGAAAGAGCTATACGAGCAGTACTTC.